This T cell receptor beta chain was sequenced for a study of radiotherapy plus CTLA-4 blockade in lung cancer (dated by TCRdb to 2016 to 2019). Regarding the complete study: Objective responses were observed in 15% to 20% of enrolled patients, and disease control was achieved in less than 35%.

Library preparation used the immunoSEQ multiplex PCR assay. The table comes from immuneACCESS by way of TCRdb, which keeps in-frame sequences with V and J called. Part of the clones is missing from these tables; in studies checked, under half for an unresolved V gene and the rest for unknown reasons. This sample comprises 90,000 to 100,000 clones, 70% to 90% of them detected only once. The top ten hold nearly 5% of the sample. What the research found in general, with its limitations: Increased serum interferon-beta after radiation, together with early dynamic changes in blood T cell clones, were reported to be the strongest predictors of response. TCR clones derived from tumors expanded in peripheral blood after treatment with radiotherapy and ipilimumab.

The study tested focal radiation therapy combined with CTLA-4 blockade (ipilimumab) in patients with chemo-refractory metastatic non-small-cell lung cancer. A remark on this clone: Its antigen specificity is not known. No per-base quality is available; no much larger clone lies one base away.

Sequencing was performed on peripheral blood, taken from a patient treated with radiotherapy plus ipilimumab. The TCR comes from a human donor with non-small cell lung cancer that progressed on radiotherapy plus ipilimumab.

The base sequence is TGTGCCTGCCGGACAGGTGTGGACACCTTC. Translated, it reads CACRTGVDTF. The V gene is TRBV30 and the J gene is TRBJ1-2; 7 of the junction bases match TRBD1. CDR1 GTSNPN and CDR2 SVGIG are derived from the germline V gene (reference sequence). Unmatched junction bases come to 7, with V trimmed by 6 bases and J by 12 bases. The CDR3 sequence holds 10 residues, the cysteine and phenylalanine included. The DNA shown is the 30-base CDR3, in frame from base 1.